Each of the 12 T cell receptor beta chains below was sequenced from the same sample in a study of PD-1 blockade in classical Hodgkin lymphoma. Time point specified: cycle 4 day 1 (C4D1), after five to seven weeks of nivolumab. Every patient experienced relapse after autologous stem cell transplantation, and brentuximab vedotin exposure varied. Starting with thawed PBMCs, CD4+ T cells were purified by magnetic negative selection. TCRdb keeps only in-frame clones here, not all; method: immunoSEQ multiplex PCR. The table has tens of thousands of clones, roughly 86% seen once; the top ten hold 0.4% to 0.45%. Sequences were derived from CD4+ T cells from blood, sampled before the fourth cycle of nivolumab. The receptors were sampled from a human donor with classical Hodgkin lymphoma.

The chain carries TRBV15 and TRBJ1-2, with D perhaps TRBD1 (5 bases). The CDR3 contains 16 residues. V was cut by 0 bases and J by 2 bases, with 13 bases left in between. Germline V gene data show CDR1 as LNHNV and CDR2 as YYDKDF (reference sequence). The CDR3 region is CATSRDPGGRNYGYTF. In nucleotides, the CDR3 is TGTGCCACCAGCAGAGATCCGGGGGGGAGGAACTATGGCTACACCTTC.

The V call is TRBV7-6, the J call TRBJ2-3; 8 positions match TRBD2. Unmatched junction bases numbered 5, after V lost 1 base and J lost 5 bases. Per the germline V gene, CDR1 is SGHVS and CDR2 is FNYEAQ. This CDR3 comprises 15 residues. This chain's CDR3 is CASSLVAGGVDTQYF. DNA of the CDR3: TGTGCCAGCAGCTTAGTGGCGGGAGGTGTAGATACGCAGTATTTT.

The V call is TRBV5-1, the J call TRBJ2-2; 8 bases line up with TRBD2. The CDR3 length is 15 residues. Per the germline V gene, CDR1 is SGHRS and CDR2 is YFSETQ. V lost 7 bases to trimming and J lost 4 bases; unmatched junction nucleotides: 9. CDR3 amino acids: CASFDSGAFTGELFF. Written as DNA, the CDR3 is TGCGCCAGCTTCGATAGCGGGGCCTTCACCGGGGAGCTGTTTTTT.

This chain joins TRBV27 and TRBJ1-1; D is unclear. The germline gives CDR1 MNHEY, CDR2 SMNVEV (reference sequence). V lost 0 bases to trimming and J lost 3 bases, with 17 bases between them. CDR3 length: 17 amino acids. The CDR3 nucleotides are TGTGCCAGCAGTTTATCGTTTTTTGAGGGTCGGCACACTGAAGCTTTCTTT. This codes for CASSLSFFEGRHTEAFF.

V and J are TRBV4-1 and TRBJ1-5; D unclear. Deletions cut 0 bases from V and 11 bases from J, with 11 bases between. Germline CDR1 MGHRA, CDR2 YSYEKL. The length of the CDR3 is 13 residues. The CDR3 bases are TGCGCCAGCAGCCAAGATCGGAGGGCCGCCCAGCATTTT. This translates into CASSQDRRAAQHF.

This clone was observed a single time. In nucleotides, the CDR3 is TGTGCCAGCAGCCCCGGGACTAGCGGCGCGAACACCGGGGAGCTGTTTTTT. Its translation is CASSPGTSGANTGELFF. V is TRBV27 and J is TRBJ2-2; 11 bases line up with TRBD2. V dropped 6 bases and J dropped 0; count of bases not matched to a gene: 6. Germline V lookup: CDR1 MNHEY, CDR2 SMNVEV (reference sequence). The CDR3 has 17 residues.

This sequence joins TRBV6-1 and TRBJ2-7; D is unclear. Germline CDR1 and CDR2: MNHNS and SASEGT. V was pared by 0 bases and J by 2 bases, with 11 bases between. This CDR3 contains 15 residues. CDR3 DNA sequence: TGTGCCAGCAGTGAAGCGCCGGGCAGTACCTACGAGCAGTACTTC. Protein sequence: CASSEAPGSTYEQYF.

V is TRBV30 and J is TRBJ2-1; 7 bases fit TRBD2. CDR1 and CDR2 (germline): GTSNPN, SVGIG (reference sequence). The V and J ends lost 0 bases and 7 bases, in that order; junction bases with no gene match: 6. This CDR3 is built from 14 residues. The CDR3 sequence is CAWSVFVRENEQFF. CDR3 in DNA: TGTGCCTGGAGTGTATTTGTGCGGGAGAATGAGCAGTTCTTC.

The count of this clone is one. The chain carries TRBV28 and TRBJ2-7; D gene ambiguous. The CDR3 consists of 14 residues. From germline, CDR1 is MDHEN and CDR2 SYDVKM. Trimming removed 3 bases from V and 3 bases from J, with 12 bases in between. CDR3 in DNA: TGTGCCAGCAGTTTTCTCGTCGGCCTCTACGAGCAGTACTTC. Its translation: CASSFLVGLYEQYF.

The gene calls are TRBV28 and TRBJ2-3, with no clear D. V was trimmed by 4 bases and J by 5 bases, leaving 13 bases between them. This CDR3 is built from 14 residues. Per the germline V gene, CDR1 is MDHEN and CDR2 is SYDVKM. Here the CDR3 DNA reads TGTGCCAGCAGTTCCGGGTACCCGCAAGATACGCAGTATTTT. It translates to CASSSGYPQDTQYF.

The chain couples TRBV11-3 to TRBJ2-3, with a weak D call TRBD1 (6 bases). The CDR3 is made up of 16 amino acids. Germline V gene lookup returns CDR1 SGHNT and CDR2 YENEEA. V shed 5 bases and J shed 0 bases, with 15 bases lying between them. Here the CDR3 reads CASSPTGIGSTDTQYF. CDR3 DNA: TGTGCCAGCAGCCCTACAGGGATTGGTAGCACAGATACGCAGTATTTT.

The V gene is TRBV18, the J gene TRBJ2-1, with TRBD2 identical over 12 bases. CDR1 and CDR2 (germline): KGHSH, LQKENI. This CDR3 spans 15 amino acids. V gave up 3 bases and J gave up 7 bases; unmatched junction bases: 4. CDR3 sequence (DNA): TGTGCCAGCTCACCCTCTAGCGGGGGGGGTAATGAGCAGTTCTTC. Translation gives CASSPSSGGGNEQFF.